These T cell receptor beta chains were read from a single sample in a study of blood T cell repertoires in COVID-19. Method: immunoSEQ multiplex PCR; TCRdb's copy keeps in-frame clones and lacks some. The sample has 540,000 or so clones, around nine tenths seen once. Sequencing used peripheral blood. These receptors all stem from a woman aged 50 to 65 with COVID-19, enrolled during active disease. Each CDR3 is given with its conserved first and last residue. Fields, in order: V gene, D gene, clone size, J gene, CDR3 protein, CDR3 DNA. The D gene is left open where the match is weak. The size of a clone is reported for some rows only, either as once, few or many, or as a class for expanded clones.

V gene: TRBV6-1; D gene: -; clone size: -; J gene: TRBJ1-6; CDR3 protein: CASSETSSYSPLHF; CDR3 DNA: TGTGCCAGCAGTGAAACTTCCTCGTATTCACCCCTCCACTTT
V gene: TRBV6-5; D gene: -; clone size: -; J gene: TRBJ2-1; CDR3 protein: CASSAAGHSYNEQFF; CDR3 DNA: TGTGCCAGCAGCGCGGCGGGGCACTCCTACAATGAGCAGTTCTTC
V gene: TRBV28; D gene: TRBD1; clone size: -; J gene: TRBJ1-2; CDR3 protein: CASIRAGQGVKGGYTF; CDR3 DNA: TGTGCCAGCATCCGAGCGGGACAGGGTGTGAAAGGTGGCTACACCTTC
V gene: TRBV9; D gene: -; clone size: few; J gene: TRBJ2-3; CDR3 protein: CASSEGGGASTDTQYF; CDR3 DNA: TGTGCCAGCAGCGAAGGGGGGGGTGCTAGCACAGATACGCAGTATTTT
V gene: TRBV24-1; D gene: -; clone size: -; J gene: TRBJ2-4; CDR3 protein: CAPHGSAGAKNIQYF; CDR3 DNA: TGTGCCCCTCATGGCTCAGCGGGAGCCAAAAACATTCAGTACTTC
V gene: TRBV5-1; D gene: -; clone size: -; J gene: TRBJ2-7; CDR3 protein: CASSLGLASYEQYF; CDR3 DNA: TGCGCCAGCAGCTTGGGGCTGGCCTCCTACGAGCAGTACTTC
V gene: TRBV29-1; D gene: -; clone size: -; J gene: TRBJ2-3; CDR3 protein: CSVVSSTDTQYF; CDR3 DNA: TGCAGCGTTGTCTCTAGCACAGATACGCAGTATTTT
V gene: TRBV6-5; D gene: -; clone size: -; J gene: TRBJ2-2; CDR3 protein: CASRQTTGTGELFF; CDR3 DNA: TGTGCCAGCAGACAAACTACAGGAACCGGGGAGCTGTTTTTT
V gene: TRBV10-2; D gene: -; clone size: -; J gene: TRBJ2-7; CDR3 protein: CASSEPPGYPLREQYF; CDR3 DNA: TGCGCCAGCAGTGAGCCGCCGGGGTACCCACTACGCGAGCAGTACTTC
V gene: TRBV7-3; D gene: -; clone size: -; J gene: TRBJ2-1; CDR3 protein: CASSLIGSTHNEQFF; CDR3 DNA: TGTGCCAGCAGCTTAATCGGGAGCACCCACAATGAGCAGTTCTTC
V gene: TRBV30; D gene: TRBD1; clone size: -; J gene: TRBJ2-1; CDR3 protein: CARLSGTGVHNEQFF; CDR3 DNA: TGTGCCCGACTATCCGGGACAGGGGTCCACAATGAGCAGTTCTTC
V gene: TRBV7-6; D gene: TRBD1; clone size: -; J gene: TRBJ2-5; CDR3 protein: CASSYGTGERETQYF; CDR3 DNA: TGTGCCAGCAGCTACGGGACAGGGGAGCGTGAGACCCAGTACTTC
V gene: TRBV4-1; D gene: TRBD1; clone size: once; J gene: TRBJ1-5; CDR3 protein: CASSPVQGAGQPQHF; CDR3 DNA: TGCGCCAGCAGCCCAGTTCAGGGGGCTGGGCAGCCCCAGCATTTT
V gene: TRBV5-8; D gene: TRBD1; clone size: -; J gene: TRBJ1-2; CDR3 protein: CASSLTGVNGYTF; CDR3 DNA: TGTGCCAGCAGCCTTACAGGGGTAAATGGCTACACCTTC
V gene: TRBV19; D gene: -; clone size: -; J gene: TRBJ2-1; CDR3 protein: CASSIDRRLDEQFF; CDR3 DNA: TGTGCCAGTAGTATTGACAGGCGGTTGGATGAGCAGTTCTTC
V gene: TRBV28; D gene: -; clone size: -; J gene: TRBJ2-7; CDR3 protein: CASRTRTKAGAEQYF; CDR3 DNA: TGTGCCAGCAGAACACGGACTAAGGCGGGTGCAGAGCAGTACTTC
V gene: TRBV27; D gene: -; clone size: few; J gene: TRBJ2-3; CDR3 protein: CASRYGGGTSTDTQYF; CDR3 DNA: TGTGCCAGCAGGTACGGTGGAGGGACTAGCACAGATACGCAGTATTTT
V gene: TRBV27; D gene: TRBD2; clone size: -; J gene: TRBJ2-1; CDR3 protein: CASSSTLGGRFF; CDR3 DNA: TGTGCCAGCAGTTCTACCCTGGGAGGGCGCTTCTTC
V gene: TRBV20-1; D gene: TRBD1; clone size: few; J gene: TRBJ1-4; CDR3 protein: CSASGTGTGDEEKLFF; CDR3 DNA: TGCAGTGCTAGTGGAACTGGGACAGGGGACGAGGAAAAACTGTTTTTT
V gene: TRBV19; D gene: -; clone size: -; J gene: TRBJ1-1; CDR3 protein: CASSIEGGRTEAFF; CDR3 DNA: TGTGCCAGTAGTATAGAGGGCGGGAGGACTGAAGCTTTCTTT
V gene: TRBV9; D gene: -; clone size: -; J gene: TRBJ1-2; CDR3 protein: CASSVEDSIYNGYTF; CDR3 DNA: TGTGCCAGCAGCGTAGAAGACAGTATATACAATGGCTACACCTTC
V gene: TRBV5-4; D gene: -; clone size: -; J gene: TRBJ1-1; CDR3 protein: CASSLEQGNTEAFF; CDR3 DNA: TGTGCCAGCAGCTTGGAACAGGGGAACACTGAAGCTTTCTTT
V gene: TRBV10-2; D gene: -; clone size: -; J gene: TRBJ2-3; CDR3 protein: CASSEWRGQRDTQYF; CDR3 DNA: TGCGCCAGCAGTGAGTGGAGGGGGCAGAGAGATACGCAGTATTTT
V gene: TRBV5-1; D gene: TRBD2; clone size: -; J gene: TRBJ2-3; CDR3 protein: CASTRGGARTDTQYF; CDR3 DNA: TGCGCCAGCACTCGGGGAGGGGCCCGTACAGATACGCAGTATTTT
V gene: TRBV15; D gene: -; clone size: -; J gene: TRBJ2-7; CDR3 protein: CATSRDLTYEQYF; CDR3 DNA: TGTGCCACCAGCAGAGATCTTACATACGAGCAGTACTTC
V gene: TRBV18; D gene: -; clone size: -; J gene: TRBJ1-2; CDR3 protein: CASSPAGRSNYGYTF; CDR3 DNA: TGTGCCAGCTCACCCGCGGGCAGGAGCAACTATGGCTACACCTTC
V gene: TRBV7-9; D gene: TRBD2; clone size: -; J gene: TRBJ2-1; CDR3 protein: CASSPRGLAGSSYNEQFF; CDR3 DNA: TGTGCCAGCAGCCCACGAGGACTAGCGGGTTCCTCCTACAATGAGCAGTTCTTC
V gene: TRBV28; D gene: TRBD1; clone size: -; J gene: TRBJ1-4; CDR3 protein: CASSPLPNRGEEKLFF; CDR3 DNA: TGTGCCAGCAGTCCCCTACCCAACAGGGGAGAGGAAAAACTGTTTTTT
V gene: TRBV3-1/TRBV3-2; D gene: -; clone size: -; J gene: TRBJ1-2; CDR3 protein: CASSRDIYYGYTF; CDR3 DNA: TGTGCCAGCAGCCGTGACATATACTATGGCTACACCTTC
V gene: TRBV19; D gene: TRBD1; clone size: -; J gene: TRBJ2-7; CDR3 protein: CASSGRDRGHEQYF; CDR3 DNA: TGTGCCAGTAGTGGCCGGGACAGGGGCCACGAGCAGTACTTC
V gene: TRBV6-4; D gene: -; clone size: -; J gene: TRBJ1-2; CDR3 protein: CASSDGGGYTF; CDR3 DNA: TGTGCCAGCAGTGACGGAGGGGGCTACACCTTC
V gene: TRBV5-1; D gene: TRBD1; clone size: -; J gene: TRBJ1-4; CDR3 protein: CASSQGQMGTNEKLFF; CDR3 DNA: TGCGCCAGCAGCCAGGGACAGATGGGAACTAATGAAAAACTGTTTTTT
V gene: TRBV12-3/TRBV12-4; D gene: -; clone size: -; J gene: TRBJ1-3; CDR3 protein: CASNRNSGNTIYF; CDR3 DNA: TGTGCCAGCAACAGGAACTCTGGAAACACCATATATTTT
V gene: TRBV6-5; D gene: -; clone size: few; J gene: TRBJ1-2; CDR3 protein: CASSIRSTWGYTF; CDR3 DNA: TGTGCCAGCAGTATCCGATCCACTTGGGGCTACACCTTC
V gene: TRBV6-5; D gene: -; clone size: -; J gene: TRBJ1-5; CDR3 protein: CASSYQSNQPQHF; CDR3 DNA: TGTGCCAGCAGTTACCAAAGCAATCAGCCCCAGCATTTT
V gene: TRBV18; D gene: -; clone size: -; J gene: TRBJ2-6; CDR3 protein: CASSPLPGTGANVLTF; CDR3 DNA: TGTGCCAGCTCACCCCTCCCCGGGACAGGGGCCAACGTCCTGACTTTC
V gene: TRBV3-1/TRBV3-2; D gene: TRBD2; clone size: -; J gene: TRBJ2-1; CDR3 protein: CASSQGFSGGDIYEQFF; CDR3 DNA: TGTGCCAGCAGCCAAGGATTCAGCGGGGGGGATATCTATGAGCAGTTCTTC
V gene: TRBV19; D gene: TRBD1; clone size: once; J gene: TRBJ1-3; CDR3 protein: CASSPGQASGNTIYF; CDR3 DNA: TGTGCCAGTAGCCCCGGACAGGCCTCTGGAAACACCATATATTTT
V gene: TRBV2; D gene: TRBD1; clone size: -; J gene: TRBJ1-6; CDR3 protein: CASIIEDRSYSPLHF; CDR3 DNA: TGTGCCAGCATTATAGAGGACAGGTCCTATTCACCCCTCCACTTT
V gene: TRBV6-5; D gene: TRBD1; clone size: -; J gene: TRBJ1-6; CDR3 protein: CASSYLTRQGLPLHF; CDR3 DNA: TGTGCCAGCAGTTACCTTACCCGACAGGGTCTTCCCCTCCACTTT
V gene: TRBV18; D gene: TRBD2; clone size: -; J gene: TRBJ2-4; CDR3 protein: CASSLNPTSGGADIQYF; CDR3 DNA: TGTGCCAGCTCACTAAACCCGACTAGCGGGGGGGCAGACATTCAGTACTTC
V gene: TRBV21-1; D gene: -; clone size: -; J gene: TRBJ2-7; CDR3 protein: CASSPVAGAPDEQYF; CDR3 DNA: TGTGCCAGCAGCCCGGTGGCAGGGGCACCTGACGAGCAGTACTTC
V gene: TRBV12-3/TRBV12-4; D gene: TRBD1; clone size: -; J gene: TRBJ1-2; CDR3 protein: CASSLTGVDGYTF; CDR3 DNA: TGTGCCAGCAGTTTAACAGGGGTAGACGGCTACACCTTC
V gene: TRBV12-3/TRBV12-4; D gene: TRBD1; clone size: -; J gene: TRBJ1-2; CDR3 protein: CASSLGTDYGYTF; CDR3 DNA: TGTGCCAGCAGTTTGGGGACAGACTATGGCTACACCTTC
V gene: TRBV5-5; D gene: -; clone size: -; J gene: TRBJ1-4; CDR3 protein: CASSLGRAGYGEKLFF; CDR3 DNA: TGTGCCAGCAGCTTGGGCAGGGCGGGGTACGGTGAAAAACTGTTTTTT
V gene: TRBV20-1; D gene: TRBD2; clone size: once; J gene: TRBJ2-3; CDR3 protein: CSASVGSGGTDTQYF; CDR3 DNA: TGCAGTGCTAGTGTGGGTAGCGGGGGCACAGATACGCAGTATTTT
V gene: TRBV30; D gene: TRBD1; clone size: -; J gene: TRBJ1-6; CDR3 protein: CAWSGPSLGQHNSPLHF; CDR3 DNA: TGTGCCTGGAGCGGCCCCAGCCTGGGACAGCATAATTCACCCCTCCACTTT
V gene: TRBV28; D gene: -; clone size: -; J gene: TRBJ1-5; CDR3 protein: CASQVSSNQPQHF; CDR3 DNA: TGTGCCAGCCAGGTTTCTAGCAATCAGCCCCAGCATTTT
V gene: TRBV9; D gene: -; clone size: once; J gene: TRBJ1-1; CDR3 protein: CASSVASQANTEAFF; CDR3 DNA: TGTGCCAGCAGCGTAGCATCCCAAGCGAACACTGAAGCTTTCTTT